Below, one T cell receptor (beta chain) is given with its context. The data were taken from a study of blood T cell repertoires in COVID-19. Looking at the study overall: Collection of acute and convalescent COVID-19 samples took place in the United States, Italy and Spain.

TCRdb's table, derived via immunoSEQ multiplex PCR, lists solely in-frame clones and lacks some. Here the sample spans more than 70,000 clones, about 80% being singletons. This CDR3 spans 14 amino acids. With 8 bases clipped from V and 5 bases from J, the junction kept 5 bases outside the gene matches. Germline V lookup: CDR1 SGHTA, CDR2 FQGNSA. The sample taken for sequencing was peripheral blood. The chain uses TRBV7-2 and TRBJ2-2, with 10 bases fitting TRBD1. The source of this sequence is a woman in her 70s with acute or convalescent COVID-19. This CDR3 reads CASRPDRGTGELFF. The CDR3 DNA reads TGTGCCAGCCGACCGGACAGGGGGACCGGGGAGCTGTTTTTT.